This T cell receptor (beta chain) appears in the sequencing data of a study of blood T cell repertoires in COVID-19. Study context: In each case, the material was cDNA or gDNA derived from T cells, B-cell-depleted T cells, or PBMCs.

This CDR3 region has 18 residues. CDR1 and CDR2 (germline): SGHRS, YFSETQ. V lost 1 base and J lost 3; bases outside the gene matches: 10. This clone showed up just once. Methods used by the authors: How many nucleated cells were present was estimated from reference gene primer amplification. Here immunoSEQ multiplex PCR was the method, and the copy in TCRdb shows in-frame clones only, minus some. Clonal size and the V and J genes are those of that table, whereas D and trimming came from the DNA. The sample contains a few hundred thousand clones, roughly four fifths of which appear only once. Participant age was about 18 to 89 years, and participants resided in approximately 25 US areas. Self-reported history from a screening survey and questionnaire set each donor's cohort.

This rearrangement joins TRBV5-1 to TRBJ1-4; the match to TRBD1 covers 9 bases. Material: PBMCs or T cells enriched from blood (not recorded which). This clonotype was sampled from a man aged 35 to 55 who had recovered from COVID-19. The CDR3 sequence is CASSLRGQGMRANEKLFF. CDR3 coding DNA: TGCGCCAGCAGCTTGAGGGGACAGGGTATGCGAGCTAATGAAAAACTGTTTTTT.